This T cell receptor (beta chain) appears in the sequencing data of a study of blood T cell repertoires in COVID-19. Clones were read by immunoSEQ multiplex PCR, and TCRdb kept only the in-frame ones, dropping some. The data show 350,000 to 500,000 clones, approximately 91% seen once. This CDR3 has 15 residues. Germline CDR1 reads SGHAT; CDR2 reads FQNNGV. Trimming took 5 bases from V and 6 from J, leaving 17 bases between them. This sequence was found in a woman aged 18 to 35 who had been exposed to COVID-19. The chain is built from TRBV11-2 and TRBJ2-1, with D perhaps matching TRBD2 (6 bases). The sample comprised PBMCs or T cells enriched from blood (not recorded which). The CDR3 spells CASSQARGTFNEQFF. The CDR3 region has the DNA TGTGCCAGCAGCCAGGCCCGCGGGACCTTCAATGAGCAGTTCTTC.